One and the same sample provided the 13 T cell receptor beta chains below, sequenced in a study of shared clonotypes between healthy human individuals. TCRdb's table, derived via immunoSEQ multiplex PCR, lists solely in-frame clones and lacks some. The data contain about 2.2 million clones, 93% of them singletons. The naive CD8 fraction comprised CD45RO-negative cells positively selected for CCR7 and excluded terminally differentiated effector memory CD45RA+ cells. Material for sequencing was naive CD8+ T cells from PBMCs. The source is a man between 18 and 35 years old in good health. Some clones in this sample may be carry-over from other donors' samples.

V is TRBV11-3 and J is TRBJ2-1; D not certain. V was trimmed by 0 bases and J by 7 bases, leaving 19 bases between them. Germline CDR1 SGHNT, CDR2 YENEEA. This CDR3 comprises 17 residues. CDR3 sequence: CASSLEGGRRYKNEQFF. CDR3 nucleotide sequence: TGTGCCAGCAGCTTAGAAGGTGGACGGCGTTACAAGAATGAGCAGTTCTTC.

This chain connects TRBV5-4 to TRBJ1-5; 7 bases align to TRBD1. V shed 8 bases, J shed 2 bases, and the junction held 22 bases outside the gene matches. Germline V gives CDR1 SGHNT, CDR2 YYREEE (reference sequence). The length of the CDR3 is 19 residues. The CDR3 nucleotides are TGTGCCAGACTAGACCACCGATCCAGACAGGGTGAAGGCAATCAGCCCCAGCATTTT. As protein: CARLDHRSRQGEGNQPQHF.

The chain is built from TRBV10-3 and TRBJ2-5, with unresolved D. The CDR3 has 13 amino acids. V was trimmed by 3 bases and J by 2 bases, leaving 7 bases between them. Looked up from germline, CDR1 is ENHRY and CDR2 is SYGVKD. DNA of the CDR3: TGTGCCATCAGTGACGGCTTACAAGAGACCCAGTACTTC. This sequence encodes CAISDGLQETQYF.

The CDR3 DNA sequence: TGTGCCAGCAGTGTGAACTCTGGGGCCAACGTCCTGACTTTC. It specifies CASSVNSGANVLTF. V is TRBV6-4 and J is TRBJ2-6; no reliable D call. Germline-derived CDR1 and CDR2 are MRHNA and SNTAGT. V lost 4 bases, J lost 0 bases, and 4 bases lay in between. This CDR3 region has 14 residues.

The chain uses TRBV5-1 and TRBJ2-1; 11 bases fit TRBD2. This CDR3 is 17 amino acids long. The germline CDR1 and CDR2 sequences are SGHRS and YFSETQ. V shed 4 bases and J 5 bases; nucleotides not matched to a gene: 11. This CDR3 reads CASSPLPGLAEHNEQFF. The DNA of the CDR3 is TGCGCCAGCAGCCCACTCCCGGGACTAGCGGAGCACAATGAGCAGTTCTTC.

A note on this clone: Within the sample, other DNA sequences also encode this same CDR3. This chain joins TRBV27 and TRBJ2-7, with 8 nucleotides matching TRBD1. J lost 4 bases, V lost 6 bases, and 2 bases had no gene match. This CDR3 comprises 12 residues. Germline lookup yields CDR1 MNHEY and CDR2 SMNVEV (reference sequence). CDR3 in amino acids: CASSRTGYEQYF. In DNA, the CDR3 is TGTGCCAGCAGCAGGACAGGGTACGAGCAGTACTTC.

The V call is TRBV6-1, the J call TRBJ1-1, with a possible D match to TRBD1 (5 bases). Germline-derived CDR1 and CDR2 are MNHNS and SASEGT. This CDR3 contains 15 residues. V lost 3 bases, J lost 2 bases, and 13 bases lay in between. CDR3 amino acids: CASSEVTAINTEAFF. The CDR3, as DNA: TGTGCCAGCAGTGAGGTGACAGCTATTAACACTGAAGCTTTCTTT.

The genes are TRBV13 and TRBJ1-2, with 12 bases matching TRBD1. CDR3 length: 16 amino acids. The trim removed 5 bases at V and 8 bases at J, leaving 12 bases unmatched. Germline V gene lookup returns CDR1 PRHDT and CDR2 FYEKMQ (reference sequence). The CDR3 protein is CASSRDRGRGEGGYTF. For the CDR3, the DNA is TGTGCCAGCAGCCGGGACAGGGGGCGCGGGGAAGGCGGCTACACCTTC.

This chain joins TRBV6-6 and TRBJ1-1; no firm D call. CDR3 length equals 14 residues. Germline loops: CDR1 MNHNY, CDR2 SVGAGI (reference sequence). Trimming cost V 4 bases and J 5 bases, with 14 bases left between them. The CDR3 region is CASSWMKANTEAFF. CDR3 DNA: TGTGCCAGCAGTTGGATGAAGGCGAATACTGAAGCTTTCTTT.

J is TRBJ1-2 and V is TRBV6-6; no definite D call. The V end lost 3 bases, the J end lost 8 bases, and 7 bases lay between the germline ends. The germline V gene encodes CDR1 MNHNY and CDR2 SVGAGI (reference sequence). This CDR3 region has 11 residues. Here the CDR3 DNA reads TGTGCCAGCAGTTATAGTACGGGCTACACCTTC. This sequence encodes CASSYSTGYTF.

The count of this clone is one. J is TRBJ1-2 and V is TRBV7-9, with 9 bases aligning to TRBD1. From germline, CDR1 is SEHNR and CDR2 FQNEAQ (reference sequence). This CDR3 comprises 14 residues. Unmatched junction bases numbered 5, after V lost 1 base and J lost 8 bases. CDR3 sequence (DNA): TGTGCCAGCAGCTTAGACAGGGGGCACGGAGGCTACACCTTC. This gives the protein CASSLDRGHGGYTF.

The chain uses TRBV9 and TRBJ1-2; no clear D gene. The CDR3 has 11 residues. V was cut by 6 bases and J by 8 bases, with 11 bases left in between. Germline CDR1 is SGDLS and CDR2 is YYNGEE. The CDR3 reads CASMRDGGYTF. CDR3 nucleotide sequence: TGTGCCAGCATGCGAGACGGCGGCTACACCTTC.

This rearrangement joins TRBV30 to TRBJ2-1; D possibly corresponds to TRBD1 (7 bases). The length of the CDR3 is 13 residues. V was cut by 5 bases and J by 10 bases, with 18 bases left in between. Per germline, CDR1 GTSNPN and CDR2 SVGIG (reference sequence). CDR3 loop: CAWGGTPGGEQFF. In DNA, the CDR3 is TGTGCCTGGGGTGGGACTCCAGGGGGGGAGCAGTTCTTC.